This passage covers 22 T cell receptor beta chains from one sample sequenced in a study of shared clonotypes between healthy human individuals. This table comes from immunoSEQ multiplex PCR, and its TCRdb copy is limited to in-frame clones, with some not included. The sample contains about 2.4 million clones, around nine tenths of which appear only once. Source material: naive CD4+ T cells sorted from blood. Subset specified: CD45RA+ positively selected. Receptors originate from a man younger than 35 in good health.

The chain employs TRBV4-1 and TRBJ2-3; 8 nucleotides line up with TRBD2. The V segment lost 0 bases and the J segment 5 bases; nucleotides outside the gene matches: 1. This CDR3 has 14 residues. Germline-derived CDR1 and CDR2 are MGHRA and YSYEKL. The CDR3 nucleotides read TGCGCCAGCAGCCAAGACGGGGGGGGAGATACGCAGTATTTT. Protein: CASSQDGGGDTQYF.

This chain uses TRBV6-5 with TRBJ2-7, with 8 nucleotides matching TRBD2. The CDR3 loop spans 11 amino acids. Trimming took 6 bases from V and 5 from J; bases not matched to a gene: 0. Germline CDR1 and CDR2: MNHEY and SVGAGI. The CDR3 spells CASRGLDEQYF. CDR3 coding DNA: TGTGCCAGCAGGGGACTAGACGAGCAGTACTTC.

The chain has TRBV5-1 and TRBJ2-1; TRBD2 agrees at 9 bases. Germline V lookup: CDR1 SGHRS, CDR2 YFSETQ. The length of the CDR3 is 15 residues. After removal of 0 bases from V and 6 bases from J, the junction contained 4 bases not matched to a gene. The CDR3 sequence is CASSLGPAGGNEQFF. CDR3 bases: TGCGCCAGCAGCTTGGGTCCAGCGGGGGGCAATGAGCAGTTCTTC.

This chain links TRBV27 with TRBJ1-2; TRBD1 aligns across 8 bases. The CDR3 sequence is 15 residues long. Germline CDR1 reads MNHEY; CDR2 reads SMNVEV (reference sequence). The V gene end was trimmed by 7 bases and the J gene end by 4 bases; junction bases not matched to a gene: 11. CDR3 DNA: TGTGCCAGCACTAAGGACAGGGAAATTTCCTATGGCTACACCTTC. Its protein product is CASTKDREISYGYTF.

The chain joins TRBV28 to TRBJ2-3; D ambiguous. The CDR3 totals 15 residues. Germline CDR1 and CDR2: MDHEN and SYDVKM. V shed 5 bases and J shed 1 base, with 13 bases lying between them. The CDR3 protein is CASSQSLPGTDTQYF. The CDR3 bases are TGTGCCAGCAGTCAGTCCCTCCCGGGCACAGATACGCAGTATTTT.

The chain has TRBV18 and TRBJ2-1; 7 positions agree with TRBD2. From germline, CDR1 is KGHSH and CDR2 LQKENI. The CDR3 runs 16 residues. V lost 6 bases and J lost 5; bases outside the gene matches: 13. The CDR3 DNA is TGTGCCAGCTCGGCTGCCCTGCTAGCGGTCGACAATGAGCAGTTCTTC. Encoded protein: CASSAALLAVDNEQFF.

The chain employs TRBV2 and TRBJ2-3, with 10 bases fitting TRBD1. V lost 6 bases, J lost 4 bases, and 4 bases stayed unmatched. The germline V gene encodes CDR1 SNHLY and CDR2 FYNNEI. The CDR3 has 14 residues. CDR3 residues: CASSRDRGSDTQYF. CDR3 in DNA: TGTGCCAGCAGCCGGGACAGGGGATCAGATACGCAGTATTTT.

This clone was counted only a few times. The chain links TRBV19 to TRBJ2-7; 11 nucleotides match TRBD1. After removal of 10 bases from V and 6 bases from J, the junction contained 11 bases not matched to a gene. This CDR3 region has 14 residues. Germline V gene data show CDR1 as LNHDA and CDR2 as SQIVND (reference sequence). The CDR3 sequence: CATAPGGQGAEQYF. CDR3 nucleotides: TGTGCCACCGCCCCGGGTGGACAGGGGGCCGAGCAGTACTTC.

This clone was recorded a few times. The V gene is TRBV9, the J gene TRBJ1-5; possible D gene TRBD1, 5 bases. Germline V gene sequence: CDR1 SGDLS, CDR2 YYNGEE. This CDR3 has 15 amino acids. V dropped 0 bases and J dropped 7 bases, with 14 bases sitting between them. CDR3 in amino acids: CASSVEEGVGQPQHF. The CDR3 DNA sequence: TGTGCCAGCAGCGTAGAGGAAGGGGTGGGACAGCCCCAGCATTTT.

The gene calls are TRBV10-3 and TRBJ2-5; 16 bases are a match to TRBD2. V was clipped by 6 bases and J by 5 bases; unmatched bases: 3. CDR1 ENHRY and CDR2 SYGVKD come from the germline V gene. There are 15 residues in the CDR3. Written as DNA, the CDR3 is TGTGCCATCAGAGGGACTAGCGGGGGGGGTGAGACCCAGTACTTC. It is translated as CAIRGTSGGGETQYF.

As to this clone: This same CDR3 is encoded by further DNA sequences in the sample. The chain uses TRBV29-1 and TRBJ1-1, with D maybe TRBD1 (6 bases). Trimming pared 6 bases from V and 1 base from J, leaving 9 bases between. Germline CDR1 reads SQVTM; CDR2 reads ANQGSEA. The length of the CDR3 is 12 residues. This CDR3 reads CSVSTGNTEAFF. DNA for the CDR3: TGCAGCGTGTCGACAGGGAACACTGAAGCTTTCTTT.

This rearrangement joins TRBV29-1 to TRBJ1-2, with TRBD1 matching over 8 bases. The CDR3 is 15 amino acids. Germline V gene sequence: CDR1 SQVTM, CDR2 ANQGSEA. Losses at the gene ends were 4 bases for V and 5 bases for J; bases not matched to a gene: 12. CDR3 amino acids: CSVATWTGKWYGYTF. In DNA, the CDR3 is TGCAGCGTTGCGACCTGGACAGGGAAATGGTATGGCTACACCTTC.

The genes are TRBV30 and TRBJ2-7; TRBD2 matches at 9 bases. The CDR3 runs to 13 residues. Germline CDR1 GTSNPN, CDR2 SVGIG (reference sequence). Germline trimming cut 3 bases from V and 4 bases from J; bases unmatched to any gene: 4. CDR3 in DNA: TGTGCCTGGAGCGGAGCGGGAGGTTACGAGCAGTACTTC. Residues: CAWSGAGGYEQYF. The full variable domain, in which reference TRBV30 and TRBJ2-7 provide the parts outside the CDR3, is SQTIHQWPATLVQPVGSPLSLECTVEGTSNPNLYWYRQAAGRGLQLLFYSVGIGQISSEVPQNLSASRPQDRQFILSSKKLLLSDSGFYLCAWSGAGGYEQYFGPGTRLTVT.

The rearrangement uses TRBV10-2 and TRBJ2-7; 7 bases match TRBD1. This CDR3 comprises 13 residues. Per the germline V gene, CDR1 is WSHSY and CDR2 is SAAADI. V was pared by 6 bases and J by 5 bases, with 7 bases of the junction left unmatched. The CDR3 region is CASRTGVGDEQYF. CDR3 sequence (DNA): TGCGCCAGCAGAACAGGGGTTGGAGACGAGCAGTACTTC.

Concerning this clone itself: The same CDR3 also results from other DNA sequences found in this sample. V and J are TRBV18 and TRBJ1-1; D remains unclear. Trimming left V 3 bases short and J 1 base short, with 6 bases between. This CDR3 region has 13 residues. CDR1 is KGHSH, CDR2 LQKENI, per germline. In DNA form, the CDR3 reads TGTGCCAGCTCACCTCAAGAGAACACTGAAGCTTTCTTT. Amino acid sequence: CASSPQENTEAFF.

J is TRBJ2-2 and V is TRBV4-1, with D perhaps TRBD2 (5 bases). CDR1 and CDR2 from the germline V gene are MGHRA and YSYEKL. CDR3 length: 16 amino acids. The V and J ends lost 1 base and 1 base respectively, with 10 bases between them. The CDR3 loop is CASSQVLGENTGELFF. CDR3 coding DNA: TGCGCCAGCAGCCAAGTTCTCGGGGAGAACACCGGGGAGCTGTTTTTT.

The rearrangement uses TRBV25-1 and TRBJ2-5; D is unresolved. The CDR3 is made up of 12 amino acids. Trimming left V 6 bases short and J 5 bases short, with 10 bases between. CDR1 and CDR2 (germline): MGHDK, SYGVNS. The DNA of the CDR3 is TGTGCCAGCAGGACCCCCAGGGAGACCCAGTACTTC. It yields the protein CASRTPRETQYF.

This chain links TRBV7-6 with TRBJ1-4; D is unresolved. The ends were cut back, 1 base at V and 4 bases at J, with 7 bases in the middle. Germline V gene lookup returns CDR1 SGHVS and CDR2 FNYEAQ. The CDR3 has 14 residues. The CDR3 DNA sequence: TGTGCCAGCAGCTTAGGGCTCCGTAATGAAAAACTGTTTTTT. Encoded protein: CASSLGLRNEKLFF.

J is TRBJ2-1 and V is TRBV7-2; D is uncertain. V was trimmed by 4 bases and J by 9 bases, leaving 16 bases between them. There are 14 residues in the CDR3. Per germline, CDR1 SGHTA and CDR2 FQGNSA. CDR3 sequence (DNA): TGTGCCAGCAGCTCCCAAGGGCCCTCGGGTGAGCAGTTCTTC. This gives the protein CASSSQGPSGEQFF.

The chain combines TRBV10-3 with TRBJ2-5, with no clear D. This CDR3 contains 13 residues. V shed 2 bases and J shed 3 bases, with 7 bases lying between them. Germline CDR1 and CDR2: ENHRY and SYGVKD. The CDR3 is CAISEGSKETQYF. In DNA form, the CDR3 reads TGTGCCATCAGTGAGGGATCTAAAGAGACCCAGTACTTC.

This clone was seen only a few times. The identical CDR3 is also encoded by other nucleotide sequences in the sample. The chain joins TRBV18 to TRBJ1-1; unclear D gene. CDR3 length equals 13 residues. Germline CDR1 KGHSH, CDR2 LQKENI. V shed 3 bases and J shed 0 bases, with 5 bases lying between them. The CDR3 region is CASSPVMNTEAFF. CDR3 nucleotide sequence: TGTGCCAGCTCACCTGTGATGAACACTGAAGCTTTCTTT.

The rearrangement links TRBV2 to TRBJ2-5; possibly TRBD1 for D (6 bases). The CDR3 consists of 11 residues. Germline V gene sequence: CDR1 SNHLY, CDR2 FYNNEI. The V end was cut by 8 bases, the J end by 5 bases, with 9 bases between. The CDR3 loop is CASSQGETQYF. Here the CDR3 DNA reads TGTGCCAGCTCACAGGGCGAGACCCAGTACTTC.